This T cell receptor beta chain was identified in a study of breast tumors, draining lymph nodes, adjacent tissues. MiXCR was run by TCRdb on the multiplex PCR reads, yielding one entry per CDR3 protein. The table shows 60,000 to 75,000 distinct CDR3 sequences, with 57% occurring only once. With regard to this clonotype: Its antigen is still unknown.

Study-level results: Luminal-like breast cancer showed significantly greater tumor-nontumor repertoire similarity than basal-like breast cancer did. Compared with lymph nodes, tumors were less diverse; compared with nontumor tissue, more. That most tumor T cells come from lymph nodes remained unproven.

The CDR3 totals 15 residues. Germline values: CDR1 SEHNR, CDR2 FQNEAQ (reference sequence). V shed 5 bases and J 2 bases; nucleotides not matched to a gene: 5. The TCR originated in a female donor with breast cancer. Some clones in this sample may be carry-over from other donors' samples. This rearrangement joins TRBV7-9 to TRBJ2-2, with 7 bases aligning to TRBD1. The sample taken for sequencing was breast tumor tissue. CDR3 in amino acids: CASSTTGSNTGELFF. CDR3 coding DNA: TGTGCCAGCAGCACGACAGGGTCCAACACCGGGGAGCTGTTTTTT.